These 11 T cell receptor beta chains originate from one sample sequenced in a study of vaccination and CD4 T cells after COVID-19. Their recognized antigens are unknown. Specified treatment: 10-day PBMC culture with coronavirus spike peptide pools or control peptides (ViraFEST assay). With the Oncomine TCR Beta short-read assay, DNA from cultured CD4+ T cells was sequenced. Each CDR3 protein gets one entry after TCRdb re-called the PCR reads with MiXCR. This sample has 9,500 to 15,000 distinct CDR3 sequences; 40% to 50% occur once, and the top ten carry roughly 14%. The source material was CD4+ T cells from blood, cultured in vitro. These receptors were obtained from a human donor who had recovered from COVID-19.

A few counts support this clonotype. The chain has TRBV20-1 and TRBJ2-7; the match to TRBD2 covers 9 bases. Germline values: CDR1 DFQATT, CDR2 SNEGSKA (reference sequence). CDR3 length: 13 residues. The J segment lost 6 bases and the V segment lost 3 bases, leaving 6 bases of the junction unmatched. Here the CDR3 reads CSASVLAGIEQYF. CDR3 sequence (DNA): TGCAGTGCTAGTGTGCTAGCGGGGATCGAGCAGTACTTC.

This clonotype was recorded a few times. The chain has TRBV20-1 and TRBJ1-6; TRBD1 aligns across 7 bases. This CDR3 spans 14 amino acids. Germline assignment: CDR1 DFQATT and CDR2 SNEGSKA (reference sequence). The V and J ends lost 5 bases and 7 bases, in that order; junction bases with no gene match: 8. The CDR3 region is CSAPLQGLNSPLHF. The CDR3 DNA sequence: TGCAGTGCTCCACTACAGGGGTTGAATTCACCCCTCCACTTT.

The chain couples TRBV18 to TRBJ1-2; 7 bases align to TRBD1. The J segment lost 7 bases and the V segment lost 8 bases, leaving 7 bases of the junction unmatched. The CDR3 is 12 amino acids. CDR1 is KGHSH, CDR2 LQKENI, per germline. As DNA, the CDR3 is TGTGCCAGCCAAACACAGGGGACTGGCTACACCTTC. Translating it yields CASQTQGTGYTF.

This clonotype turned up a few times. The rearrangement uses TRBV25-1 and TRBJ1-2, with unresolved D. V was cut by 7 bases and J by 8 bases, with 14 bases left in between. Germline V gives CDR1 MGHDK, CDR2 SYGVNS. The CDR3 has 12 amino acids. Here the CDR3 reads CASNDGLEGYTF. CDR3 nucleotide sequence: TGTGCCAGCAATGATGGGTTAGAAGGCTACACCTTC.

The chain joins TRBV20-1 to TRBJ1-4, with 11 bases matching TRBD1. J lost 5 bases, V lost 5 bases, and 7 bases had no gene match. Germline assignment: CDR1 DFQATT and CDR2 SNEGSKA (reference sequence). This CDR3 has 15 residues. Written as DNA, the CDR3 is TGCAGTGCTCCCGGACAGGGGGCCAGCAATGAAAAACTGTTTTTT. It yields the protein CSAPGQGASNEKLFF.

The chain uses TRBV11-2 and TRBJ2-3, with D hard to call. Germline assignment: CDR1 SGHAT and CDR2 FQNNGV. CDR3 length: 15 amino acids. V was pared by 1 base and J by 2 bases, with 10 bases between. The CDR3 loop reads CASSLGGENTDTQYF. The CDR3 nucleotides are TGTGCCAGCAGCTTAGGAGGCGAGAACACAGATACGCAGTATTTT.

V usage is TRBV20-1 and J usage is TRBJ2-7; 8 bases fit TRBD1. The CDR3 runs to 15 residues. J gave up 6 bases and V 0 bases, and 10 bases lay outside the gene matches. Germline V gene sequence: CDR1 DFQATT, CDR2 SNEGSKA (reference sequence). For the CDR3, the DNA is TGCAGTGCTAGAGATTCCGAGACAGGGGACGGCGAGCAGTACTTC. Translating gives CSARDSETGDGEQYF.

The rearrangement joins TRBV20-1 to TRBJ2-2; maybe TRBD2 (6 bases). The germline CDR1 and CDR2 sequences are DFQATT and SNEGSKA (reference sequence). CDR3 length: 14 amino acids. Trimming took off 2 bases at V and 6 bases at J, with 13 bases between the two ends. CDR3 sequence (DNA): TGCAGTGCTAGACCCACCACTAGCCCCGGGGAGCTGTTTTTT. Its protein is CSARPTTSPGELFF.

This clonotype was observed a handful of times. J is TRBJ2-7 and V is TRBV20-1, with 15 positions matching TRBD2. This CDR3 region has 15 residues. CDR1 is DFQATT, CDR2 SNEGSKA, per germline (reference sequence). Trimming at V came to 3 bases and at J to 6 bases, leaving 6 bases not matched to a gene. CDR3 region: CSARSGLAGGAEQYF. Here the CDR3 DNA reads TGCAGTGCTAGGTCCGGACTAGCGGGAGGGGCCGAGCAGTACTTC.

This clonotype was counted a few times. The chain is built from TRBV7-2 and TRBJ1-1; D is perhaps TRBD1 (5 bases). Germline V gene lookup returns CDR1 SGHTA and CDR2 FQGNSA. V lost 5 bases and J lost 1, with 8 bases in between. The CDR3 is 13 amino acids. The CDR3 loop reads CASSRDPNTEAFF. The CDR3 DNA reads as TGTGCCAGCAGCAGGGACCCGAACACTGAAGCTTTCTTT.

This clonotype was seen a handful of times. The chain employs TRBV24-1 and TRBJ2-5, with a possible D match to TRBD1 (7 bases). CDR1 KGHDR and CDR2 SFDVKD come from the germline V gene. V was trimmed by 0 bases and J by 5 bases, leaving 18 bases between them. This CDR3 contains 17 residues. CDR3: CATSDLGGGRESETQYF. The CDR3 nucleotides are TGTGCCACCAGTGATTTGGGAGGGGGCAGGGAGAGCGAGACCCAGTACTTC.